These 27 T cell receptor beta chains share one sample of origin, sequenced in a study of T cells in Graves' hyperthyroidism and ophthalmopathy. The TCR beta CDR3 regions underwent amplification using RNA transcripts as the source. The HTBI set primed first-round TCR CDR3 RT-PCR. TCRdb recomputed calls from the multiplex PCR reads with MiXCR, one row per CDR3 protein. The sample contains around 340,000 distinct CDR3 sequences, roughly 17% of which appear only once. The sequenced sample consisted of blood. The receptors derive from a woman aged 25 to 39 with Graves' hyperthyroidism that later progressed to Graves' ophthalmopathy.

This rearrangement joins TRBV6-2 or TRBV6-3 to TRBJ1-1; TRBD1 is a possible D gene (6 bases). The length of the CDR3 is 12 residues. Germline V CDR1 and CDR2: MNHEY, SVGEGT. V was pared by 8 bases and J by 7 bases, with 14 bases between. CDR3: CASGLGGDEAFF. The CDR3 coding sequence is TGTGCCAGCGGTTTGGGGGGCGATGAAGCTTTCTTT.

The table lists this clonotype with many counts. This rearrangement joins TRBV24-1 to TRBJ2-1; D gene ambiguous. The CDR3 runs 15 residues. The V and J ends lost 0 bases and 3 bases respectively, with 8 bases between them. Germline loops: CDR1 KGHDR, CDR2 SFDVKD. The CDR3 protein is CATSDLLGNYNEQFF. The CDR3 nucleotides read TGTGCCACCAGTGATTTGCTCGGAAACTACAATGAGCAGTTCTTC.

J is TRBJ1-5 and V is TRBV6-1, with D tentatively TRBD1 (6 bases). V dropped 1 base and J dropped 6 bases, with 10 bases sitting between them. Germline-derived CDR1 and CDR2 are MNHNS and SASEGT. The CDR3 has 14 residues. The CDR3 is CASSEGGGRQPQHF. The DNA for the CDR3 is TGTGCCAGCAGTGAAGGGGGGGGGCGTCAGCCCCAGCATTTT.

V usage is TRBV24-1 and J usage is TRBJ2-3; 7 bases agree with TRBD1. Germline CDR1 is KGHDR and CDR2 is SFDVKD. V was clipped by 4 bases and J by 0 bases; unmatched bases: 9. CDR3 length: 17 residues. The CDR3 DNA follows: TGTGCCACCAGTGAATACCAAGGACAGGCTAGCACAGATACGCAGTATTTT. Translating gives CATSEYQGQASTDTQYF.

At least ten counts were recorded for this clonotype. The CDR3 is CASSFNTGTSGTNEQFF. The CDR3 coding sequence is TGTGCCAGCAGCTTTAACACCGGGACTAGCGGTACAAATGAGCAGTTCTTC. The chain is built from TRBV7-2 and TRBJ2-1; 11 nucleotides match TRBD2. Germline lookup yields CDR1 SGHTA and CDR2 FQGNSA. CDR3 length equals 17 residues. V shed 3 bases and J 7 bases; nucleotides not matched to a gene: 11.

Many counts were recorded for this clonotype. The rearrangement links TRBV3-1 to TRBJ2-3; weak D call: TRBD2 (6 bases). Trimming shortened V by 4 bases and J by 1 base, and 15 bases separated the two germline ends. CDR1 and CDR2 from the germline V gene are LGHDT and YNNKEL (reference sequence). The CDR3 contains 16 residues. The CDR3 DNA reads as TGTGCCAGCAGCCGGGGGGAAGGTAGCGGCACAGATACGCAGTATTTT. Translated, it gives CASSRGEGSGTDTQYF.

This clonotype was seen at least ten times. J is TRBJ2-5 and V is TRBV10-3, with TRBD1 as a possible D gene (6 bases). Germline V gene lookup returns CDR1 ENHRY and CDR2 SYGVKD. V shed 6 bases and J shed 2 bases, with 10 bases lying between them. This CDR3 has 13 amino acids. The CDR3 nucleotides read TGTGCCATCAGCGAGGACAGACAAGAGACCCAGTACTTC. Translating it yields CAISEDRQETQYF.

At least ten counts were recorded for this clonotype. V and J are TRBV2 and TRBJ1-2; D call uncertain. CDR3 size: 14 residues. Trimming took 6 bases from V and 6 from J, leaving 17 bases between them. Germline V gene sequence: CDR1 SNHLY, CDR2 FYNNEI. CDR3 sequence reads: CASRGDSPYDGYTF. The CDR3 coding sequence is TGTGCCAGCAGGGGTGACTCCCCGTACGATGGCTACACCTTC.

A remark on this clonotype: A much larger clone lies one base from this, so it may be a read error. The chain recombines TRBV5-6 with TRBJ2-6; D is tentatively TRBD1 or TRBD2 (5 bases each). The CDR3 has 16 residues. The germline gives CDR1 SGHDT, CDR2 YYEEEE. The CDR3 region is CASSTPGSAGADVLTF. The CDR3 bases are TGTGCCAGCAGCACCCCTGGTAGCGCTGGGGCCGACGTCCTGACTTTC.

The V call is TRBV5-1, the J call TRBJ1-2; 9 positions agree with TRBD1. This CDR3 has 16 amino acids. Germline CDR1 is SGHRS and CDR2 is YFSETQ. Losses at the gene ends were 1 base for V and 2 bases for J; bases not matched to a gene: 6. As DNA, the CDR3 is TGCGCCAGCAGCTTGTCCGGACAGGGGTCCAACTATGGCTACACCTTC. It encodes CASSLSGQGSNYGYTF. Supplemented by reference TRBV5-1 and TRBJ1-2, the full variable domain reads KAGVTQTPRYLIKTRGQQVTLSCSPISGHRSVSWYQQTPGQGLQFLFEYFSETQRNKGNFPGRFSGRQFSNSRSEMNVSTLELGDSALYLCASSLSGQGSNYGYTFGSGTRLTVV.

This chain joins TRBV2 and TRBJ2-1; 7 bases agree with TRBD1. This CDR3 has 11 residues. The J segment lost 16 bases and the V segment lost 3 bases, leaving 6 bases of the junction unmatched. Germline CDR1 SNHLY, CDR2 FYNNEI. Here the CDR3 reads CASSDNRGKFF. The CDR3 nucleotides read TGTGCCAGCAGTGATAACAGGGGTAAATTCTTC. Full variable domain (rest looked up from reference TRBV2 and TRBJ2-1): EPEVTQTPSHQVTQMGQEVILRCVPISNHLYFYWYRQILGQKVEFLVSFYNNEISEKSEIFDDQFSVERPDGSNFTLKIRSTKLEDSAMYFCASSDNRGKFFGPGTRLTVL.

In this sample, this clonotype turned up a few times. The chain recombines TRBV4-2 with TRBJ1-1; tentative D call: TRBD1 (6 bases). Trimming pared 1 base from V and 4 bases from J, leaving 16 bases between. CDR1 and CDR2 (germline): LGHNA, YNFKEQ. This CDR3 has 16 amino acids. For the CDR3, the DNA is TGTGCCAGCAGCCAAGGGGCGGACAGACCTGTCACTGAAGCTTTCTTT. Protein sequence: CASSQGADRPVTEAFF.

This clonotype occurred many times. The chain uses TRBV6-1 and TRBJ2-7; D might be TRBD1 or TRBD2, each matching 6 bases. V lost 1 base and J lost 3, with 13 bases in between. The CDR3 sequence is 15 residues long. The germline V gene encodes CDR1 MNHNS and CDR2 SASEGT. CDR3 sequence reads: CASSEDTGGSYEQYF. In DNA, the CDR3 is TGTGCCAGCAGTGAAGACACCGGGGGCAGCTACGAGCAGTACTTC.

This clonotype was seen a handful of times. This rearrangement joins TRBV5-1 to TRBJ1-5; D gene unclear. The V gene's germline CDR1 is SGHRS and CDR2 YFSETQ. The CDR3 loop spans 16 amino acids. V lost 0 bases to trimming and J lost 6 bases, with 16 bases between them. CDR3 DNA sequence: TGCGCCAGCAGCTTGGCCGCGCGGCTTTGGGGTCAGCCCCAGCATTTT. Translation gives CASSLAARLWGQPQHF.

This clonotype was seen ten or more times. CDR3 nucleotide sequence: TGCGCCAGCAGCCCCGGACGGGACGGCCAAGAGACCCAGTACTTC. The encoded protein is CASSPGRDGQETQYF. J is TRBJ2-5 and V is TRBV5-1; the D gene could be TRBD1 or TRBD2 (5 bases each). Trimming cost V 4 bases and J 1 base, with 14 bases left between them. CDR1 and CDR2 (germline): SGHRS, YFSETQ. This CDR3 has 15 residues.

This clonotype was observed many times. J is TRBJ2-1 and V is TRBV11-2; 9 bases are a match to TRBD1. J gave up 6 bases and V 5 bases, and 2 bases lay outside the gene matches. Germline V gene sequence: CDR1 SGHAT, CDR2 FQNNGV. This CDR3 is 13 amino acids long. This CDR3 reads CASSRDRANEQFF. DNA for the CDR3: TGTGCCAGCAGCCGGGACAGGGCCAATGAGCAGTTCTTC.

The chain is built from TRBV19 and TRBJ2-7, with D tentatively TRBD1 (6 bases). CDR1 and CDR2 from the germline V gene are LNHDA and SQIVND (reference sequence). This CDR3 is 13 amino acids long. Between the trimmed V and J ends, which lost 3 bases and 4 bases, there was a span of 10 bases. CDR3 sequence: CASSMVQGYEQYF. The CDR3 region has the DNA TGTGCCAGTAGTATGGTACAGGGTTACGAGCAGTACTTC. Filled out from reference TRBV19 and TRBJ2-7, the complete variable domain reads DGGITQSPKYLFRKEGQNVTLSCEQNLNHDAMYWYRQDPGQGLRLIYYSQIVNDFQKGDIAEGYSVSREKKESFPLTVTSAQKNPTAFYLCASSMVQGYEQYFGPGTRLTVT.

This clonotype was counted between two and nine times. This sequence joins TRBV6-5 and TRBJ1-1, with TRBD1 matching 8 bases. The CDR3 consists of 16 residues. The J segment lost 5 bases and the V segment lost 0 bases, leaving 8 bases of the junction unmatched. Germline V gene data show CDR1 as MNHEY and CDR2 as SVGAGI. The CDR3, as DNA: TGTGCCAGCAGTTACTCCGCCGGGACAGGAGGAACTGAAGCTTTCTTT. It specifies CASSYSAGTGGTEAFF.

This chain connects TRBV19 to TRBJ1-1; D not certain. V was pared by 5 bases and J by 4 bases, with 17 bases between. The CDR3 runs to 15 residues. Germline assignment: CDR1 LNHDA and CDR2 SQIVND (reference sequence). In DNA, the CDR3 is TGTGCCAGTAGTTCCCGTCCCGGCCTCGCCACTGAAGCTTTCTTT. Translation: CASSSRPGLATEAFF.

The CDR3 loop reads CATSRDTGVGQPQHF. The CDR3 region has the DNA TGTGCCACCAGCAGAGATACGGGAGTCGGGCAGCCCCAGCATTTT. The rearrangement links TRBV15 to TRBJ1-5; D remains unclear. This CDR3 contains 15 residues. Germline-derived CDR1 and CDR2 are LNHNV and YYDKDF (reference sequence). V shed 0 bases and J shed 7 bases, with 13 bases lying between them.

The table lists this clonotype with a few counts. This chain links TRBV5-1 with TRBJ1-1, with 7 positions matching TRBD1. With V trimmed by 4 bases and J by 0 bases, 15 bases remained unmatched. The CDR3 extends over 18 amino acids. Germline CDR1 reads SGHRS; CDR2 reads YFSETQ. As DNA, the CDR3 is TGCGCCAGCAGCACCCGGGGCAGGGGGGCCATGGTGAACACTGAAGCTTTCTTT. Amino acids: CASSTRGRGAMVNTEAFF.

This clonotype was seen ten or more times. The CDR3 reads CASSESRILPNTEAFF. CDR3 DNA sequence: TGTGCCAGCAGTGAATCCCGAATCCTCCCGAACACTGAAGCTTTCTTT. This rearrangement joins TRBV6-1 to TRBJ1-1; D is undetermined. The germline V gene encodes CDR1 MNHNS and CDR2 SASEGT. V was pared by 2 bases and J by 1 base, with 14 bases between. The CDR3 is 16 residues long.

In its sample, this clonotype was seen many times. This could be a read error, since a much larger clone is one nucleotide away. The chain couples TRBV19 to TRBJ1-2; D gene ambiguous. V lost 5 bases to trimming and J lost 2 bases, with 15 bases between them. Germline V CDR1 and CDR2: LNHDA, SQIVND (reference sequence). CDR3 size: 15 residues. CDR3 loop: CASSASGLTNYGYTF. CDR3 nucleotides: TGTGCCAGTAGTGCCTCCGGTCTAACGAACTATGGCTACACCTTC. The entire variable domain, with the rest obtained from reference TRBV19 and TRBJ1-2, is as follows: DGGITQSPKYLFRKEGQNVTLSCEQNLNHDAMYWYRQDPGQGLRLIYYSQIVNDFQKGDIAEGYSVSREKKESFPLTVTSAQKNPTAFYLCASSASGLTNYGYTFGSGTRLTVV.

This clonotype was found many times. The chain recombines TRBV5-1 with TRBJ2-6; possible D gene TRBD1, 6 bases. CDR3 length: 16 residues. Trimming left V 3 bases short and J 4 bases short, with 14 bases between. Germline V CDR1 and CDR2: SGHRS, YFSETQ. The CDR3 loop reads CASSYNREPGANVLTF. The DNA of the CDR3 is TGCGCCAGCAGCTACAACAGGGAGCCCGGGGCCAACGTCCTGACTTTC. Full variable domain (remainder filled in from reference TRBV5-1 and TRBJ2-6): KAGVTQTPRYLIKTRGQQVTLSCSPISGHRSVSWYQQTPGQGLQFLFEYFSETQRNKGNFPGRFSGRQFSNSRSEMNVSTLELGDSALYLCASSYNREPGANVLTFGAGSRLTVL.

This rearrangement joins TRBV2 to TRBJ2-2; 8 bases fit TRBD2. The V gene end was trimmed by 8 bases and the J gene end by 5 bases; junction bases not matched to a gene: 7. CDR3 length: 14 residues. Germline CDR1 SNHLY, CDR2 FYNNEI. The CDR3 is CASDSGTMTGELFF. CDR3 nucleotide sequence: TGTGCCAGCGATAGCGGGACCATGACCGGGGAGCTGTTTTTT.

This clonotype was seen repeatedly, ten times or more. The rearrangement links TRBV4-1 to TRBJ2-1; the D is unclear. The germline V gene has CDR1 MGHRA and CDR2 YSYEKL. This CDR3 region has 13 residues. Trimming stripped 0 bases from V and 9 bases from J, with 9 bases between. The CDR3 DNA reads TGCGCCAGCAGCCAAGAGCTCTTCACTGAGCAGTTCTTC. Translation: CASSQELFTEQFF.

This rearrangement joins TRBV5-1 to TRBJ2-1; TRBD2 matches 14 bases. Per germline, CDR1 SGHRS and CDR2 YFSETQ. The CDR3 has 15 amino acids. The junction had 2 bases not matched to a gene; V was cut back by 3 bases and J by 6 bases. The CDR3 DNA reads as TGCGCCAGCAGCTGGGGACTAGCGGGGGCCAATGAGCAGTTCTTC. This translates into CASSWGLAGANEQFF.